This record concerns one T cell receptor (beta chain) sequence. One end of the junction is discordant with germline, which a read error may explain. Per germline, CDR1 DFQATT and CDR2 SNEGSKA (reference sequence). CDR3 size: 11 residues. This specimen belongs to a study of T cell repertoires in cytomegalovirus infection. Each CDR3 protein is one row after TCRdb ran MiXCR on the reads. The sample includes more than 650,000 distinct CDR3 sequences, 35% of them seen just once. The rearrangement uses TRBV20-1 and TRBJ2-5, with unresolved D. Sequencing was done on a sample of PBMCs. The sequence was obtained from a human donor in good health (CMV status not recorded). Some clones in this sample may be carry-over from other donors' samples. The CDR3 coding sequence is TGCAGTTCCGGCCCCCAAGATACCCAGTACTTC. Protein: CSSGPQDTQYF.